What follows is one T cell receptor (beta chain) and its context. Its antigen is still unknown. Samples were taken at baseline and on day 1 of cycles 4 and 7. TCRdb's table, derived via immunoSEQ multiplex PCR, lists solely in-frame clones and lacks some. The table records approximately 90,000 clones, more than 70% of them present only once. The sample comes from a study of OX40 agonist ivuxolimab in advanced cancers. General study results and limits: CD4+ and CD8+ blood T cells expanded clonally by week 6 at 0.1 to 3.0 mg/kg.

The CDR3 runs 16 residues. Germline lookup yields CDR1 LGHNA and CDR2 YSLEER. V dropped 4 bases and J dropped 10 bases, with 20 bases sitting between them. The sample consisted of CD4+ or CD8+ T cells sorted from blood, taken in a trial of the OX40 agonist ivuxolimab. V and J are TRBV4-3 and TRBJ1-6; D might be TRBD1 (6 bases). This sequence originates from an adult with an advanced solid tumor such as melanoma, head and neck, liver or kidney cancer. As DNA, the CDR3 is TGCGCCAGCAGCCTAGGCATGTCCAGGGGTGGATCACCCCTCCACTTT. Protein sequence: CASSLGMSRGGSPLHF.